These T cell receptor beta chains were read from a single sample in a study of blood T cell repertoires in COVID-19. The table came from immunoSEQ multiplex PCR; TCRdb's copy has only in-frame clones and leaves some out. The sample includes under 45,000 clones, roughly 90% of them seen just once. Sequences were obtained from peripheral blood. These receptors came from a human donor in a cohort sampled during active COVID-19. Each CDR3 is given with its conserved first and last residue. The D gene is left open where the match is weak. The listing skips clone size in some rows; elsewhere it reads once, few, many or a size class.

j_call | cdr3_length | d_call | clone_size | v_call | cdr3_aa | cdr3_nt
TRBJ1-6 | 13 | NA | NA | TRBV5-6 | CASSWPTGSPLHF | TGTGCCAGCAGCTGGCCGACAGGTTCACCCCTCCACTTT
TRBJ1-6 | 15 | NA | NA | TRBV5-1 | CASSLNGEDNSPLHF | TGCGCCAGCAGCTTGAACGGGGAGGATAATTCACCCCTCCACTTT
TRBJ1-2 | 11 | NA | NA | TRBV12-3/TRBV12-4 | CASSFTSGYTF | TGTGCCAGCAGTTTTACTTCTGGCTACACCTTC
TRBJ1-1 | 17 | NA | NA | TRBV15 | CATSREYTGILNTEAFF | TGTGCCACCAGCAGGGAATACACGGGAATTTTGAACACTGAAGCTTTCTTT
TRBJ2-5 | 14 | TRBD1 | NA | TRBV6-5 | CASRPTGGGETQYF | TGTGCCAGCAGGCCCACAGGGGGCGGGGAGACCCAGTACTTC
TRBJ2-7 | 14 | TRBD1 | NA | TRBV19 | CASSRGTGAYEQYF | TGTGCCAGTAGCCGTGGGACAGGGGCCTACGAGCAGTACTTC
TRBJ1-4 | 13 | TRBD1 | NA | TRBV10-2 | CASSEWDSEKLFF | TGCGCCAGCAGTGAGTGGGACAGTGAAAAACTGTTTTTT
TRBJ1-2 | 12 | NA | NA | TRBV5-6 | CASSWRGWGYTF | TGTGCCAGCAGCTGGAGGGGATGGGGCTACACCTTC
TRBJ2-7 | 13 | TRBD2 | NA | TRBV19 | CASRTSGAYEQYF | TGTGCCAGCCGAACTAGCGGGGCCTACGAGCAGTACTTC
TRBJ1-1 | 19 | NA | NA | TRBV14 | CASSQVSSYQQVLRTEAFF | TGTGCCAGCAGTCAAGTTTCCAGCTACCAACAGGTCCTTAGGACTGAAGCTTTCTTT
TRBJ2-7 | 14 | TRBD1 | NA | TRBV19 | CASSIQGAVGEQYF | TGTGCCAGTAGTATTCAGGGGGCAGTTGGCGAGCAGTACTTC
TRBJ1-1 | 15 | NA | NA | TRBV3-1/TRBV3-2 | CASSPPGGSWRGAFF | TGTGCCAGCAGCCCCCCTGGAGGATCCTGGAGAGGCGCTTTCTTT
TRBJ1-6 | 14 | NA | NA | TRBV11-2 | CASSPQGKESPLHF | TGTGCCAGCAGCCCACAGGGAAAGGAATCACCCCTCCACTTT
TRBJ1-1 | 13 | TRBD1 | once | TRBV12-3/TRBV12-4 | CASSSTGVAEAFF | TGTGCCAGCAGCTCGACAGGGGTGGCTGAAGCTTTCTTT
TRBJ1-2 | 15 | TRBD1 | once | TRBV5-4 | CASSLQGPRSYGYTF | TGTGCCAGCAGCTTACAGGGGCCGCGGAGCTATGGCTACACCTTC
TRBJ1-2 | 14 | TRBD1 | once | TRBV10-3 | CAIRSYGQGGILTF | TGTGCCATCAGGTCCTACGGACAGGGAGGTATACTTACCTTC
TRBJ1-3 | 15 | NA | few | TRBV7-9 | CASSQATGSGNTIYF | TGTGCCAGCAGCCAGGCAACAGGCTCTGGAAACACCATATATTTT
TRBJ1-2 | 14 | NA | NA | TRBV6-6 | CASSYGGLNYGYTF | TGTGCCAGCAGTTACGGTGGGCTTAACTATGGCTACACCTTC
TRBJ2-7 | 17 | TRBD1 | NA | TRBV6-2/TRBV6-3 | CASSYSRGTGGEDEQYF | TGTGCCAGCAGTTACTCGAGAGGGACAGGGGGCGAGGACGAGCAGTACTTC
TRBJ1-6 | 15 | NA | once | TRBV21-1 | CASSKERGNNSPLHF | TGTGCCAGCAGCAAAGAGCGGGGGAATAATTCACCCCTCCACTTT
TRBJ2-7 | 12 | NA | NA | TRBV2 | CASGGGPYEQYF | TGTGCCAGCGGAGGGGGCCCCTACGAGCAGTACTTC
TRBJ2-3 | 19 | TRBD2 | NA | TRBV3-1/TRBV3-2 | CASSAQKGSRGELTDTQYF | TGTGCCAGCAGCGCCCAAAAGGGGTCGCGGGGGGAGCTAACAGATACGCAGTATTTT
TRBJ2-6 | 18 | TRBD1 | NA | TRBV7-9 | CASSKRQGESSGANVLTF | TGTGCCAGCAGCAAACGACAGGGCGAAAGCTCTGGGGCCAACGTCCTGACTTTC
TRBJ1-1 | 16 | NA | NA | TRBV18 | CASSPPSQASNTEAFF | TGTGCCAGCTCACCACCGTCGCAGGCCTCAAACACTGAAGCTTTCTTT
TRBJ1-5 | 16 | TRBD1 | NA | TRBV24-1 | CATSEAGTGRNQPQHF | TGTGCCACCAGTGAGGCCGGGACAGGGCGTAATCAGCCCCAGCATTTT
TRBJ2-2 | 15 | TRBD2 | NA | TRBV19 | CASKGGGPFTGELFF | TGTGCCAGTAAGGGCGGGGGGCCGTTCACCGGGGAGCTGTTTTTT
TRBJ1-1 | 13 | NA | NA | TRBV7-9 | CASTKDMNTEAFF | TGTGCCAGCACAAAAGACATGAACACTGAAGCTTTCTTT
TRBJ1-5 | 13 | NA | once | TRBV19 | CASRHRGEQPQHF | TGTGCCAGCCGCCACCGGGGGGAACAGCCCCAGCATTTT
TRBJ2-7 | 15 | TRBD1 | NA | TRBV27 | CASSSIRTGPYEQYF | TGTGCCAGCAGTTCGATAAGGACAGGGCCCTACGAGCAGTACTTC
TRBJ1-1 | 14 | NA | NA | TRBV4-3 | CASSQDREGTEAFF | TGCGCCAGCAGCCAAGATCGGGAAGGGACTGAAGCTTTCTTT
TRBJ2-2 | 13 | NA | few | TRBV7-9 | CASSWEGAGELFF | TGTGCCAGCAGCTGGGAAGGGGCCGGGGAGCTGTTTTTT
TRBJ2-5 | 16 | TRBD2 | NA | TRBV4-2 | CASSFSGAGGLETQYF | TGTGCCAGCAGCTTTTCCGGGGCGGGGGGGCTTGAGACCCAGTACTTC
TRBJ1-2 | 14 | TRBD1 | NA | TRBV27 | CASSEGQGVYGYTF | TGTGCCAGCAGCGAAGGACAGGGGGTCTATGGCTACACCTTC
TRBJ2-7 | 15 | TRBD2 | NA | TRBV5-1 | CASSLRTSGGTEQYF | TGCGCCAGCAGCTTGAGGACTAGCGGGGGGACCGAGCAGTACTTC
TRBJ1-1 | 15 | TRBD1 | few | TRBV6-2/TRBV6-3 | CASSPGGTMNTEAFF | TGTGCCAGCAGTCCAGGGGGGACGATGAACACTGAAGCTTTCTTT
TRBJ1-1 | 13 | NA | NA | TRBV12-3/TRBV12-4 | CASSPTGNTEAFF | TGTGCCAGCAGTCCCACAGGGAACACTGAAGCTTTCTTT
TRBJ1-2 | 14 | NA | once | TRBV9 | CASSVGGGDYGYTF | TGTGCCAGCAGCGTAGGCGGAGGGGACTATGGCTACACCTTC
TRBJ2-5 | 14 | NA | NA | TRBV11-2 | CASSSPGGRETQYF | TGTGCCAGCAGCTCCCCGGGGGGCCGGGAGACCCAGTACTTC
TRBJ1-2 | 14 | NA | few | TRBV5-6 | CASSLGWEWYGYTF | TGTGCCAGCAGCTTGGGATGGGAGTGGTATGGCTACACCTTC
TRBJ1-2 | 15 | NA | NA | TRBV6-5 | CASSYSSVANYGYTF | TGTGCCAGCAGTTACTCGAGTGTAGCTAACTATGGCTACACCTTC
TRBJ1-2 | 16 | NA | NA | TRBV7-2 | CASSLSHLAGYYGYTF | TGTGCCAGCAGCTTATCTCATTTGGCGGGGTACTATGGCTACACCTTC
TRBJ1-5 | 13 | NA | NA | TRBV4-1 | CASSQGRNQPQHF | TGCGCCAGCAGCCAAGGGAGAAATCAGCCCCAGCATTTT
TRBJ1-3 | 22 | TRBD1 | NA | TRBV24-1 | CATSDSPTLPSRGSSSGNTIYF | TGTGCCACCAGTGATTCTCCAACACTTCCAAGCAGGGGGAGTAGCTCTGGAAACACCATATATTTT
TRBJ1-2 | 16 | TRBD1 | NA | TRBV6-5 | CASSFLPIDRGNGYTF | TGTGCCAGCAGTTTTTTACCAATTGACAGGGGCAATGGCTACACCTTC
TRBJ2-7 | 17 | NA | NA | TRBV11-2 | CASSLARGSGDAYEQYF | TGTGCCAGCAGCTTAGCTCGGGGTAGCGGAGACGCCTACGAGCAGTACTTC
TRBJ1-4 | 14 | NA | NA | TRBV19 | CASSGRGFSEKLFF | TGTGCCAGTAGTGGAAGGGGATTTAGTGAAAAACTGTTTTTT
TRBJ1-6 | 13 | NA | NA | TRBV14 | CASSQDLSSPLHF | TGTGCCAGCAGCCAAGATCTTAGTTCACCCCTCCACTTT
TRBJ2-7 | 12 | NA | NA | TRBV6-6 | CASRRGSYEQYF | TGTGCCAGCAGAAGGGGCTCCTACGAGCAGTACTTC